This entry lists 28 T cell receptor beta chains sequenced from one sample in a study of cytomegalovirus exposure and HLA in healthy donors. The PCR used 60 Vbeta and 13 Jbeta primers. Repertoires were generated with immunoSEQ multiplex PCR, while TCRdb's copy carries only in-frame clones and drops some. The table records about 140,000 clones, over 60% of them present only once. Source material: PBMCs. Every receptor here comes from a man between 35 and 55 years old in good health and CMV-seronegative.

The gene calls are TRBV6-5 and TRBJ1-1, with TRBD1 identical over 8 bases. Per the germline V gene, CDR1 is MNHEY and CDR2 is SVGAGI. This CDR3 is built from 15 residues. With 4 bases clipped from V and 5 bases from J, the junction kept 9 bases outside the gene matches. The CDR3, as DNA: TGTGCCAGCAGTTGGTCAGGGGGCGCGTGGACTGAAGCTTTCTTT. As protein: CASSWSGGAWTEAFF.

In its sample, this clone was seen a few times. The V and J genes are TRBV18 and TRBJ2-1, with 7 bases matching TRBD2. Looked up from germline, CDR1 is KGHSH and CDR2 is LQKENI. This CDR3 has 15 residues. V shed 3 bases, J shed 4 bases, and the junction held 6 bases outside the gene matches. This chain's CDR3 is CASSPGGSIYNEQFF. Here the CDR3 DNA reads TGTGCCAGCTCACCGGGCGGGAGTATTTACAATGAGCAGTTCTTC.

The chain has TRBV30 and TRBJ2-2; tentatively, D is TRBD2 (5 bases). The ends were cut back, 0 bases at V and 5 bases at J, with 22 bases in the middle. Germline values: CDR1 GTSNPN, CDR2 SVGIG (reference sequence). The CDR3 runs 18 residues. The CDR3 is CAWSVPEEGYAVTGELFF. For the CDR3, the DNA is TGTGCCTGGAGTGTACCCGAAGAGGGCTATGCTGTTACCGGGGAGCTGTTTTTT.

The chain links TRBV2 to TRBJ2-5; tentative D call: TRBD2 (7 bases). The J call is uncertain, as TRBJ2-7 better fits the DNA end. The germline V gene has CDR1 SNHLY and CDR2 FYNNEI. The CDR3 spans 15 residues. This chain's CDR3 is CASRAPGGGLYEQYF. The DNA for the CDR3 is TGTGCCAGCAGGGCGCCCGGCGGGGGCCTCTACGAGCAGTACTTC.

This clone was seen only a few times. The rearrangement links TRBV30 to TRBJ1-4; D remains unclear. V lost 5 bases, J lost 7 bases, and 17 bases lay in between. The CDR3 extends over 14 amino acids. Germline V gene sequence: CDR1 GTSNPN, CDR2 SVGIG (reference sequence). Here the CDR3 DNA reads TGTGCCTGGGGCCGAGCGGACTTCGGTGAAAAACTGTTTTTT. Encoded protein: CAWGRADFGEKLFF.

V and J are TRBV19 and TRBJ2-1, with 10 positions matching TRBD2. Trimming removed 3 bases from V and 6 bases from J; junction bases left unmatched: 14. The CDR3 sequence is 18 residues long. The germline CDR1 and CDR2 sequences are LNHDA and SQIVND (reference sequence). The chain's CDR3 is CASSIGRSGRAMVNEQFF. CDR3 nucleotide sequence: TGTGCCAGTAGTATTGGTAGAAGCGGGAGGGCCATGGTCAATGAGCAGTTCTTC.

To note about this clone: Mismatch with germline at one junction end may stem from a read error. The chain has TRBV7-9 and TRBJ2-5, with 13 positions matching TRBD2. The germline V gene has CDR1 SEHNR and CDR2 FQNEAQ (reference sequence). The CDR3 is 15 amino acids. In DNA form, the CDR3 reads TGTTCCAGCAGCTTCCGACTAGCGGGGGGAGAGACCCAGTACTTC. Translation: CSSSFRLAGGETQYF.

The chain carries TRBV30 and TRBJ1-2; D is perhaps TRBD1 (6 bases). V dropped 4 bases and J dropped 7 bases, with 16 bases sitting between them. CDR1 is GTSNPN and CDR2 is SVGIG in the germline V gene (reference sequence). The CDR3 consists of 13 residues. CDR3 loop: CAWTPQGFSGYTF. The CDR3 DNA is TGTGCCTGGACGCCCCAGGGGTTCTCTGGCTACACCTTC.

This chain connects TRBV7-2 to TRBJ2-5; 8 positions match TRBD1. The J call may be in error: the DNA end matches TRBJ2-7 better. CDR3 length: 15 residues. Per germline, CDR1 SGHTA and CDR2 FQGNSA. Written as DNA, the CDR3 is TGTGCCAGCAGCTTACAGGGGGCCGTATACAACGAGCAGTACTTC. Its translation: CASSLQGAVYNEQYF.

This chain links TRBV11-2 with TRBJ2-7; 7 bases are a match to TRBD1. V lost 5 bases and J lost 3; bases outside the gene matches: 10. CDR1 and CDR2 (germline): SGHAT, FQNNGV. The CDR3 runs to 15 residues. The DNA for the CDR3 is TGTGCCAGCAGCGCAAGCCAGGGGGTTCTCTACGAGCAGTACTTC. It codes for CASSASQGVLYEQYF. The full variable domain, with the rest looked up from reference TRBV11-2 and TRBJ2-7, is EAGVAQSPRYKIIEKRQSVAFWCNPISGHATLYWYQQILGQGPKLLIQFQNNGVVDDSQLPKDRFSAERLKGVDSTLKIQPAKLEDSAVYLCASSASQGVLYEQYFGPGTRLTVT.

The V call is TRBV28, the J call TRBJ2-7; D is possibly TRBD2 (6 bases). Trimming left V 0 bases short and J 5 bases short, with 17 bases between. The CDR3 extends over 16 amino acids. Germline CDR1 and CDR2: MDHEN and SYDVKM. In DNA form, the CDR3 reads TGTGCCAGCAGTTTATGGGGGACGGGAGATCCCCACGAGCAGTACTTC. Protein product: CASSLWGTGDPHEQYF.

The chain couples TRBV6-5 to TRBJ1-6; TRBD1 is a possible D gene (6 bases). The germline CDR1 and CDR2 sequences are MNHEY and SVGAGI. Deletions cut 1 base from V and 8 bases from J, with 15 bases between. This CDR3 is 16 amino acids long. Written as DNA, the CDR3 is TGTGCCAGCAGTTACTTACAGGGCCTAATGCATTCACCCCTCCACTTT. Protein product: CASSYLQGLMHSPLHF.

This chain uses TRBV11-3 with TRBJ2-3, with D maybe TRBD2 (6 bases). CDR1 and CDR2 from the germline V gene are SGHNT and YENEEA. Trimming pared 1 base from V and 4 bases from J, leaving 12 bases between. The CDR3 loop spans 15 amino acids. The CDR3 DNA is TGTGCCAGCAGCTTAGGGGCTAGCGAGGCAGATACGCAGTATTTT. Translated, it gives CASSLGASEADTQYF.

The chain carries TRBV19 and TRBJ1-5; D unclear. V lost 9 bases, J lost 9 bases, and 9 bases lay in between. CDR3 length: 10 amino acids. From germline, CDR1 is LNHDA and CDR2 SQIVND (reference sequence). This chain's CDR3 is CARRHSPQHF. The DNA of the CDR3 is TGTGCCAGGAGGCATTCGCCCCAGCATTTT.

The rearrangement links TRBV4-2 to TRBJ1-2; 8 bases are a match to TRBD1. Germline lookup yields CDR1 LGHNA and CDR2 YNFKEQ. V trimming: 0 bases; J trimming: 2 bases; junction bases outside the gene matches: 8. The CDR3 consists of 17 residues. CDR3 residues: CASSQDLRTGWNYGYTF. CDR3 DNA: TGTGCCAGCAGCCAAGATTTAAGGACAGGGTGGAACTATGGCTACACCTTC.

The chain uses TRBV7-9 and TRBJ2-1; 9 bases map to TRBD2. Trimming at V came to 1 base and at J to 2 bases, leaving 6 bases not matched to a gene. Germline CDR1 is SEHNR and CDR2 is FQNEAQ (reference sequence). The CDR3 is made up of 17 amino acids. The CDR3 nucleotides are TGTGCCAGCAGCTTAGGGGGGGGGACTAGCCCCTACAATGAGCAGTTCTTC. Translating it yields CASSLGGGTSPYNEQFF.

A few counts support this clone. The J gene is TRBJ2-5, the V gene TRBV28, with 10 bases matching TRBD1. Trimming cost V 9 bases and J 6 bases; bases outside gene matches: 10. Germline lookup yields CDR1 MDHEN and CDR2 SYDVKM. The CDR3 runs 14 residues. The CDR3, as DNA: TGTGCCAGTAGGACAGGGGGGATCATTAAGACCCAGTACTTC. This sequence encodes CASRTGGIIKTQYF.

This chain joins TRBV30 and TRBJ2-3; 10 bases are shared with TRBD2. J gave up 5 bases and V 6 bases, and 11 bases lay outside the gene matches. The CDR3 extends over 15 amino acids. CDR1 GTSNPN and CDR2 SVGIG come from the germline V gene (reference sequence). CDR3 in DNA: TGTGCCTGTCCCTTAGCGGGGGGCCTTGGAGATACGCAGTATTTT. As protein: CACPLAGGLGDTQYF.

DNA for the CDR3: TGTGCCAGCAGCCCTCCCGGGACTCTGGGTGCCTACGAGCAGTACTTC. Its protein is CASSPPGTLGAYEQYF. This rearrangement joins TRBV5-4 to TRBJ2-7, with a tentative D call TRBD2 (6 bases). Germline loops: CDR1 SGHNT, CDR2 YYREEE (reference sequence). Trimming left V 4 bases short and J 2 bases short, with 19 bases between. The CDR3 consists of 16 residues.

V gene TRBV5-5 combines with J gene TRBJ1-4; 8 bases are a match to TRBD1. Germline V gene lookup returns CDR1 SGHKS and CDR2 YYEKEE (reference sequence). The CDR3 spans 16 residues. V lost 2 bases, J lost 3 bases, and 6 bases stayed unmatched. The CDR3 nucleotides are TGTGCCAGCAGCTTCCGACAGGGGTCGGCTAATGAAAAACTGTTTTTT. This sequence encodes CASSFRQGSANEKLFF. Drawing the rest from reference TRBV5-5 and TRBJ1-4, the complete variable domain is DAGVTQSPTHLIKTRGQQVTLRCSPISGHKSVSWYQQVLGQGPQFIFQYYEKEERGRGNFPDRFSARQFPNYSSELNVNALLLGDSALYLCASSFRQGSANEKLFFGSGTQLSVL.

This clone has a handful of counts. This rearrangement joins TRBV5-1 to TRBJ2-2, with TRBD1 matching 8 bases. The germline V gene encodes CDR1 SGHRS and CDR2 YFSETQ. The CDR3 extends over 16 amino acids. Unmatched junction bases numbered 6, after V lost 1 base and J lost 4 bases. Here the CDR3 reads CASSLLGTGVTGELFF. The CDR3, as DNA: TGCGCCAGCAGCTTGCTTGGGACAGGAGTCACCGGGGAGCTGTTTTTT.

There are a few counts of this clone. The chain joins TRBV18 to TRBJ1-5; 7 nucleotides agree with TRBD1. V lost 4 bases, J lost 5 bases, and 5 bases stayed unmatched. Germline V lookup: CDR1 KGHSH, CDR2 LQKENI. The CDR3 has 14 residues. As DNA, the CDR3 is TGTGCCAGCTCACGACAGGGCCAGGATCAGCCCCAGCATTTT. This encodes CASSRQGQDQPQHF.

The chain's CDR3 is CASSDRDSSYEQYF. The CDR3 nucleotides read TGTGCCAGCAGTGACCGGGACAGTTCCTACGAGCAGTACTTC. J is TRBJ2-7 and V is TRBV2; 7 nucleotides agree with TRBD1. Germline loops: CDR1 SNHLY, CDR2 FYNNEI. The CDR3 has 14 residues. Trimming removed 3 bases from V and 1 base from J; junction bases left unmatched: 3.

Comments on this clone: Here the CDR3 omits its conserved ending phenylalanine or tryptophan, so a read error is the likely source. This sequence joins TRBV4-1 and TRBJ2-7; 10 nucleotides align to TRBD2. Per germline, CDR1 MGHRA and CDR2 YSYEKL. CDR3 length equals 16 residues. The J segment lost 0 bases and the V segment lost 0 bases, leaving 2 bases of the junction unmatched. The CDR3 loop is CASSQERLAGSYEQYL. CDR3 nucleotide sequence: TGCGCCAGCAGCCAAGAGAGACTAGCGGGCTCCTACGAGCAGTACCTC.

V gene TRBV4-2 combines with J gene TRBJ2-2; TRBD1 matches at 10 bases. J was trimmed by 3 bases and V by 4 bases; bases with no gene match: 5. This CDR3 has 16 residues. Germline V gene data show CDR1 as LGHNA and CDR2 as YNFKEQ. CDR3 sequence reads: CASSPPGQGYTGELFF. For the CDR3, the DNA is TGTGCCAGCAGCCCTCCGGGACAGGGGTACACCGGGGAGCTGTTTTTT.

This chain links TRBV4-3 with TRBJ2-3; D remains ambiguous. There are 16 residues in the CDR3. Looked up from germline, CDR1 is LGHNA and CDR2 is YSLEER. V was pared by 4 bases and J by 4 bases, with 18 bases between. CDR3 amino acids: CASSRSNVLAADTQYF. CDR3 bases: TGCGCCAGCAGCCGCTCAAACGTTTTAGCTGCAGATACGCAGTATTTT.

V and J are TRBV5-1 and TRBJ2-3; D might be TRBD2 (6 bases). Between the trimmed V and J ends, which lost 3 bases and 0 bases, there was a span of 8 bases. In germline, CDR1 is SGHRS, CDR2 YFSETQ. The CDR3 is 14 residues long. CDR3 in amino acids: CASSSGTSTDTQYF. The CDR3 coding sequence is TGCGCCAGCAGCTCTGGGACTAGCACAGATACGCAGTATTTT.

CDR3 DNA sequence: TGTGCCAGCAGCTCCTTGCGGGCTGGGGCCAACGTCCTGACTTTC. It encodes CASSSLRAGANVLTF. The chain uses TRBV28 and TRBJ2-6, with D possibly being TRBD2 (5 bases). Trimming left V 6 bases short and J 2 bases short, with 11 bases between. The CDR3 length is 15 residues. Germline V gene lookup returns CDR1 MDHEN and CDR2 SYDVKM.